What follows is one TCR beta chain and its context. At least 3 on the Clinical Activity Score was recorded for ophthalmopathy patients, who also had NOSPECS grade at least 4 and duration under 3 months. Clinical symptoms, serum thyroxine and TRAb, thyroid ultrasound and orbital computed tomography together formed the diagnostic basis. Amplified TCR beta CDR3 regions derived from RNA transcripts. An initial round of RT-PCR targeting the TCR CDR3 relied on the HTBI primer set. TCRdb fed the multiplex PCR reads into MiXCR, producing one record per CDR3 protein. The sample contains about 410,000 distinct CDR3 sequences, about 15% of which appear only once. The data stem from a study of T cells in Graves' hyperthyroidism and ophthalmopathy. Germline CDR1 MNHNS, CDR2 SASEGT. The CDR3 length is 19 residues. The J segment lost 5 bases and the V segment lost 11 bases, leaving 28 bases of the junction unmatched.

Sequenced sample: blood. The chain couples TRBV6-1 to TRBJ2-5; 8 bases are a match to TRBD2. The clonotype originates from a man in his late teens or twenties with Graves' ophthalmopathy. The CDR3 region is CAGSTELAGFPEVRETQYF. The CDR3 DNA reads as TGTGCCGGATCGACGGAGCTAGCGGGCTTCCCCGAGGTACGGGAGACCCAGTACTTC.